The clone carrying this T cell receptor (beta chain) was seen only a few times. The sample is drawn from a study of blood T cells in healthy people across ages. Through a sample-barcoded 5' primer and a J-beta primer mix, a second PCR was run for roughly 7 to 11 cycles. TCRdb analysed the 5' RACE reads with MiXCR anew, one entry per CDR3 protein. The data contain fewer than 700,000 distinct CDR3 sequences, around 50% of them seen just once; the ten biggest clones take up around 23%. The CDR3 has 16 residues. Germline V lookup: CDR1 DFQATT, CDR2 SNEGSKA (reference sequence). Unmatched junction bases numbered 10, after V lost 2 bases and J lost 4 bases. Donors each provided approximately 9.6 milliliters of peripheral blood. Total RNA was extracted at no less than 5 micrograms per sample.

This sequence joins TRBV20-1 and TRBJ2-1; 8 bases are a match to TRBD2. The receptor's source is an elderly man in good health. What was sequenced was blood. CDR3 sequence (DNA): TGCAGTGCTAGATCCGATAGCGGGAAAAGGTACAATGAGCAGTTCTTC. Protein: CSARSDSGKRYNEQFF.